This TCR beta chain came from a study of PD-L1 blockade in urothelial cancer. At the level of the study: Individuals in the cohort had been given 0 to 3 earlier chemotherapy regimens. Analyses used blood from 3 weeks (second dose) and 6 weeks after treatment start. Points from the study as a whole: Durable benefit accompanied greater 3-week expansion of tumor-associated blood clones.

Synthetic templates analogous to TCR were spiked into all PCRs individually. Using immunoSEQ multiplex PCR, the repertoire was profiled, and TCRdb retains in-frame clones only, with some absent. Altogether over 70,000 clones are present, 70% to 90% being singletons, with the ten largest covering approximately 8.4%. Germline lookup yields CDR1 MNHEY and CDR2 SVGAGI. The CDR3 is made up of 15 amino acids. V was pared by 5 bases and J by 2 bases, with 6 bases of the junction left unmatched. Note on this clone: The antigen is not known.

The time point denotes: peripheral blood 6 weeks after treatment start. The receptor was derived from a man aged 70 or older with urothelial cancer. The sequencing used PBMCs, collected around atezolizumab (anti-PD-L1) treatment. This chain links TRBV6-5 with TRBJ1-5; TRBD1 aligns across 7 bases. The CDR3: CASSPPGTGNQPQHF. The CDR3 coding sequence is TGTGCCAGCAGTCCTCCCGGGACAGGCAATCAGCCCCAGCATTTT.